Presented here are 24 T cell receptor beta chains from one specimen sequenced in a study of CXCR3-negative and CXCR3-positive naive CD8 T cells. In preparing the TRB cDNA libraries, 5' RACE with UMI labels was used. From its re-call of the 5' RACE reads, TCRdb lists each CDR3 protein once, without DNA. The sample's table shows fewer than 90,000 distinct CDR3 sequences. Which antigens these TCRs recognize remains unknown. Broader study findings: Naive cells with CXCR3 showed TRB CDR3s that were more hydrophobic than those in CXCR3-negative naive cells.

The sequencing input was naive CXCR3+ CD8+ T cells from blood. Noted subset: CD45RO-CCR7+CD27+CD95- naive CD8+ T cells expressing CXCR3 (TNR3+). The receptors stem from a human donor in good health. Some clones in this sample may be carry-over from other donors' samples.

The CDR3 here is CASGHRGHEQYF. V is TRBV19 and J is TRBJ2-7; as DNA is missing, the TRBD1 call by TCRdb cannot be tested. This CDR3 spans 12 amino acids. Germline CDR1 is LNHDA and CDR2 is SQIVND (reference sequence).

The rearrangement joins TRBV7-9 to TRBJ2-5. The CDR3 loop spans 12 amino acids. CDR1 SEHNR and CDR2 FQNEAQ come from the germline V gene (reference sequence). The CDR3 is CASSFSTETRYF.

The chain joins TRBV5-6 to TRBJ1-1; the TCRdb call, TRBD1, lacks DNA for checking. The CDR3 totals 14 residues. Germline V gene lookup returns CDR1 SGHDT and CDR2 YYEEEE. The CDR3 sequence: CASSLAGANTEAFF. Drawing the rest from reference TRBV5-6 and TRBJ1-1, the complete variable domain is DAGVTQSPTHLIKTRGQQVTLRCSPKSGHDTVSWYQQALGQGPQFIFQYYEEEERQRGNFPDRFSGHQFPNYSSELNVNALLLGDSALYLCASSLAGANTEAFFGQGTRLTVV.

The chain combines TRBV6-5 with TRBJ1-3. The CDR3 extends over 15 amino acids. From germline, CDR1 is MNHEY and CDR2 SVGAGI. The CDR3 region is CASSYSPSSGNTIYF.

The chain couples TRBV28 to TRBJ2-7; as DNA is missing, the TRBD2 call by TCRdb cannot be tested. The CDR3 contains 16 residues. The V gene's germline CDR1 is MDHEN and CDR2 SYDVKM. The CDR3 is CASSWPVSSFPYEQYF. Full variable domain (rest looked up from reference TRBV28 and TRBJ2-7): DVKVTQSSRYLVKRTGEKVFLECVQDMDHENMFWYRQDPGLGLRLIYFSYDVKMKEKGDIPEGYSVSREKKERFSLILESASTNQTSMYLCASSWPVSSFPYEQYFGPGTRLTVT.

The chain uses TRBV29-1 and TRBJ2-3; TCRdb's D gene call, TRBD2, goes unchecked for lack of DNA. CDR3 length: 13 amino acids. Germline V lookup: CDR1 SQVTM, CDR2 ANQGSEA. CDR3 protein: CSVLAGGLLTQYF.

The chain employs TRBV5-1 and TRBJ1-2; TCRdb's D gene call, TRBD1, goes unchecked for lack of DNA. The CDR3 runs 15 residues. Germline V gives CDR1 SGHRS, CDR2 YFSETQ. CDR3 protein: CASRVRTGLSYGYTF.

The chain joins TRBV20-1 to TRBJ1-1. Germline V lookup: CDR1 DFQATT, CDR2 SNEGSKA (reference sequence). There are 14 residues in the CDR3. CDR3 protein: CSAITVNMNTEAFF.

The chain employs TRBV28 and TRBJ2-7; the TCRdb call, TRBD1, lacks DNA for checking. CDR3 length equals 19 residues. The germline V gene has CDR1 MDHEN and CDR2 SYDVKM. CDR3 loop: CASSLVAFTGARGTYEQYF.

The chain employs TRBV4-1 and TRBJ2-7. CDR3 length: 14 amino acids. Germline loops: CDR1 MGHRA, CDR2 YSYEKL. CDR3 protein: CASSQVRDSYEQYF.

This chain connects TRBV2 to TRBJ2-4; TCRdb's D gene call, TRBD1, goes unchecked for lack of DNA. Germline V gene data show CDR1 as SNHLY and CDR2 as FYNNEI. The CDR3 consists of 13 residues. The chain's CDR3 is CASTQGAGNIQYF.

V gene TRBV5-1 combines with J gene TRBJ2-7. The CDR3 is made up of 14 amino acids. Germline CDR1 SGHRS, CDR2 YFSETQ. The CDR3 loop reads CASSPTRGPYEQYF.

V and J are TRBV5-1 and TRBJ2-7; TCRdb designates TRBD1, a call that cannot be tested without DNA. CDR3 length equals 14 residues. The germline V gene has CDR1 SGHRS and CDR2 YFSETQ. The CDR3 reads CASRKQGSAHEQYF. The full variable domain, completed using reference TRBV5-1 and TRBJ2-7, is KAGVTQTPRYLIKTRGQQVTLSCSPISGHRSVSWYQQTPGQGLQFLFEYFSETQRNKGNFPGRFSGRQFSNSRSEMNVSTLELGDSALYLCASRKQGSAHEQYFGPGTRLTVT.

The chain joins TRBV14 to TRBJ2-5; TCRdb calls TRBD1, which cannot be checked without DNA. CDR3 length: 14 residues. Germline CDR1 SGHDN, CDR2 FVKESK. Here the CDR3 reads CASRRGGAWETQYF.

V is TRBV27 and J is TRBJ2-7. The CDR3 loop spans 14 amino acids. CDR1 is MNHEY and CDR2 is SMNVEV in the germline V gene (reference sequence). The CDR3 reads CASSLQVSSYEQYF.

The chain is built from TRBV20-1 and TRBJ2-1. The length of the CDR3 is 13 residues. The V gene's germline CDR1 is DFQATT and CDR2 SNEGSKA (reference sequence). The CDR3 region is CSAREPTYNEQFF.

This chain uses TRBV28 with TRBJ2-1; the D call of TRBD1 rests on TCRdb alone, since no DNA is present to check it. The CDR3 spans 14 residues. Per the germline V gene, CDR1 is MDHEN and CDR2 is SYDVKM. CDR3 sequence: CASRRPGPLNEQFF.

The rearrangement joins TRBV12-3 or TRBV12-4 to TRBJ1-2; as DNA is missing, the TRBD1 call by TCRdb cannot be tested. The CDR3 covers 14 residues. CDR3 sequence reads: CASSFGTGGAGYTF.

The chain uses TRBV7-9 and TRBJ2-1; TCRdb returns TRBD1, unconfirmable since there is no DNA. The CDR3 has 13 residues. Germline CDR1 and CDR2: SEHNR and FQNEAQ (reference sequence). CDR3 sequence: CASSPLKGNEQFF.

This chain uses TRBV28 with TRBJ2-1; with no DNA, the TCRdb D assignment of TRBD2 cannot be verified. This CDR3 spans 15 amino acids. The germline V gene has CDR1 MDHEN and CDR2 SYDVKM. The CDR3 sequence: CASSPPPSSYNEQFF.

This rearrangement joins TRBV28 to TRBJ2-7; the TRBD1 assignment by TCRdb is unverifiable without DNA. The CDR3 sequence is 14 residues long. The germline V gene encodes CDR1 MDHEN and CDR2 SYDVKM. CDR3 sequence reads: CASGPGQGAQEQYF. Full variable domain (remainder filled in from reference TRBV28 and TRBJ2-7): DVKVTQSSRYLVKRTGEKVFLECVQDMDHENMFWYRQDPGLGLRLIYFSYDVKMKEKGDIPEGYSVSREKKERFSLILESASTNQTSMYLCASGPGQGAQEQYFGPGTRLTVT.

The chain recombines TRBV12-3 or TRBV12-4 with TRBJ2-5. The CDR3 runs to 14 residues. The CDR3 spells CASGVAGSQETQYF.

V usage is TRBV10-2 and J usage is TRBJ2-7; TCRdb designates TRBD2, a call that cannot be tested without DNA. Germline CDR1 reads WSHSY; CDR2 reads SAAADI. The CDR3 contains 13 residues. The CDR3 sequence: CASSELRLNEQYF.

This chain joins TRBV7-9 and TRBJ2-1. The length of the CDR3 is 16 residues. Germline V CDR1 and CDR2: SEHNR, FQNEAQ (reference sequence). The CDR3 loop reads CASSPPFGVAIKEQFF.